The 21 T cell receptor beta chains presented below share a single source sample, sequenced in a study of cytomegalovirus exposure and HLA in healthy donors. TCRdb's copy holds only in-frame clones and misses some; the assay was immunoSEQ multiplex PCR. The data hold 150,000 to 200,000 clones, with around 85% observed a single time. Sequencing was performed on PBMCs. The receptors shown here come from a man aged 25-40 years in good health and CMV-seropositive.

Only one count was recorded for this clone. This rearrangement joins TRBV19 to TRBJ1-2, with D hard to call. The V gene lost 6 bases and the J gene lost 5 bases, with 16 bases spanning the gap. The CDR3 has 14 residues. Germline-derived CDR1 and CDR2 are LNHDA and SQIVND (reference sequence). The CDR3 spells CASRSAGKGYGYTF. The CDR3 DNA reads TGTGCCAGTAGATCGGCGGGCAAAGGGTATGGCTACACCTTC.

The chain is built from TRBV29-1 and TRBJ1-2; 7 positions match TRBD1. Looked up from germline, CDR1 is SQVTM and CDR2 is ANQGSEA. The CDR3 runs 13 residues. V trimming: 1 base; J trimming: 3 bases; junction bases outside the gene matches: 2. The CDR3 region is CSVEARGYYGYTF. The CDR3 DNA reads TGCAGCGTTGAAGCCAGGGGGTACTATGGCTACACCTTC. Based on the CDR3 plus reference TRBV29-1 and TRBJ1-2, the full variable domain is SAVISQKPSRDICQRGTSLTIQCQVDSQVTMMFWYRQQPGQSLTLIATANQGSEATYESGFVIDKFPISRPNLTFSTLTVSNMSPEDSSIYLCSVEARGYYGYTFGSGTRLTVV.

In nucleotides, the CDR3 is TGTGCCAGCAGCTTGGTGGGCTATTCCACAGATACGCAGTATTTT. Its translation: CASSLVGYSTDTQYF. V is TRBV7-2 and J is TRBJ2-3; D is uncertain. In germline, CDR1 is SGHTA, CDR2 FQGNSA. The V end was cut by 3 bases, the J end by 2 bases, with 12 bases between. CDR3 size: 15 residues.

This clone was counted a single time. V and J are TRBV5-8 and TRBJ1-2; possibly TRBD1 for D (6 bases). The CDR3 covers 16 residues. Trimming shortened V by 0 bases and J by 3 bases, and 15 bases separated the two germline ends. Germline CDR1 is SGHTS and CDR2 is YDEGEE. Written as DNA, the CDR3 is TGTGCCAGCAGCTTGGGTCCCCTAGGGGGGGACTATGGCTACACCTTC. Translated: CASSLGPLGGDYGYTF.

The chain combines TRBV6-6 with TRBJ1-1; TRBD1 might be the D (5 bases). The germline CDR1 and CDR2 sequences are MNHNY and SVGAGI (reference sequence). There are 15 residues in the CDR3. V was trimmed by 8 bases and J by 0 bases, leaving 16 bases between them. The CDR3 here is CASGRRGGMNTEAFF. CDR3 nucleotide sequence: TGTGCCAGCGGCCGCCGGGGGGGGATGAACACTGAAGCTTTCTTT.

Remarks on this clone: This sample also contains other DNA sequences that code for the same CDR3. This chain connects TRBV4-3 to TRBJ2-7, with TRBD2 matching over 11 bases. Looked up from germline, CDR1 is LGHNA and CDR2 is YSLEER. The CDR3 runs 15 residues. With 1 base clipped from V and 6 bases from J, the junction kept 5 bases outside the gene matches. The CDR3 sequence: CASSQGVAGGGEQYF. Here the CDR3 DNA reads TGCGCCAGCAGCCAAGGGGTAGCGGGGGGGGGCGAGCAGTACTTC.

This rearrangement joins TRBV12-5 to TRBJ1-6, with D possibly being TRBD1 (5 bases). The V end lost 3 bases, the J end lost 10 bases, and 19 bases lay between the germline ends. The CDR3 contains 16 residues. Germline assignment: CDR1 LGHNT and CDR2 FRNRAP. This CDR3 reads CASGFYPRQIDSPLHF. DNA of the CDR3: TGTGCTAGTGGTTTTTACCCCCGACAGATAGACTCACCCCTCCACTTT.

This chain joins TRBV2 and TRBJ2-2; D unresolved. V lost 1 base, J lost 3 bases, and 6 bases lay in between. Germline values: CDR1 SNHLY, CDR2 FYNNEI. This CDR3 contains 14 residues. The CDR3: CASSEGSYTGELFF. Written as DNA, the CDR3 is TGTGCCAGCAGTGAAGGAAGCTACACCGGGGAGCTGTTTTTT. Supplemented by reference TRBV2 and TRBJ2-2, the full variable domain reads EPEVTQTPSHQVTQMGQEVILRCVPISNHLYFYWYRQILGQKVEFLVSFYNNEISEKSEIFDDQFSVERPDGSNFTLKIRSTKLEDSAMYFCASSEGSYTGELFFGEGSRLTVL.

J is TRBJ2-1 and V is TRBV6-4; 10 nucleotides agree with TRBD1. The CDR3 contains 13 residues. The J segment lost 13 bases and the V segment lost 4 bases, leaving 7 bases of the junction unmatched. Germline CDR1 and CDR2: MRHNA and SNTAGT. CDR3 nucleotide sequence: TGTGCCAGCAGTGGCGGGACAGGGGCCCCCCAGTTCTTC. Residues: CASSGGTGAPQFF.

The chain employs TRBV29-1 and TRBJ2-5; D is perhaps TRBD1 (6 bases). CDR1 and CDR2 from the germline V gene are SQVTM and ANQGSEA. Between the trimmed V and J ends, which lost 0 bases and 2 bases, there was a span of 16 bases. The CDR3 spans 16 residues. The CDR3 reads CSVEDGQGHRQETQYF. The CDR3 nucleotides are TGCAGCGTTGAAGATGGGCAGGGGCATCGACAAGAGACCCAGTACTTC.

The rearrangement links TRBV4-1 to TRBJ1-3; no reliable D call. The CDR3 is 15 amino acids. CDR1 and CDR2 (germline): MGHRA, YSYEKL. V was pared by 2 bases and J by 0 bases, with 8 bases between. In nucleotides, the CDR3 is TGCGCCAGCAGCCAATGGGCAGACTCTGGAAACACCATATATTTT. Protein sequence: CASSQWADSGNTIYF.

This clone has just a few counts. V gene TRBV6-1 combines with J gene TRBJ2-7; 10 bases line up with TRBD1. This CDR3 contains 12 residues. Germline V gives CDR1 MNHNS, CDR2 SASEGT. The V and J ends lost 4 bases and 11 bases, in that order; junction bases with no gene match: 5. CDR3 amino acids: CASSGPGQGKYF. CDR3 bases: TGTGCCAGCAGTGGACCGGGACAGGGGAAGTACTTC.

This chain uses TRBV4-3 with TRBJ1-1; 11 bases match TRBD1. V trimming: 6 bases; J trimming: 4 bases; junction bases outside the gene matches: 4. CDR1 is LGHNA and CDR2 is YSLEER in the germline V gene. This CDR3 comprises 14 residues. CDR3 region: CASRLGQGATEAFF. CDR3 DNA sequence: TGCGCCAGCAGACTCGGACAGGGGGCCACTGAAGCTTTCTTT.

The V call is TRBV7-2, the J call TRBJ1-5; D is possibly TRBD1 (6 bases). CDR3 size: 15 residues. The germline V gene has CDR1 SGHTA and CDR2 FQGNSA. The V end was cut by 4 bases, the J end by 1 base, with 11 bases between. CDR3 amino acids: CASSWVGGSNQPQHF. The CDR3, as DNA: TGTGCCAGCAGCTGGGTAGGGGGAAGCAATCAGCCCCAGCATTTT.

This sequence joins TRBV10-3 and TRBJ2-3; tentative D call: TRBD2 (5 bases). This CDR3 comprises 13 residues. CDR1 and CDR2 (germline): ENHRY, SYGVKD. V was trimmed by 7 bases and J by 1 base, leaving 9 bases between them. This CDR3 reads CAIKEDGTDTQYF. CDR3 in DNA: TGTGCCATCAAGGAGGACGGCACAGATACGCAGTATTTT.

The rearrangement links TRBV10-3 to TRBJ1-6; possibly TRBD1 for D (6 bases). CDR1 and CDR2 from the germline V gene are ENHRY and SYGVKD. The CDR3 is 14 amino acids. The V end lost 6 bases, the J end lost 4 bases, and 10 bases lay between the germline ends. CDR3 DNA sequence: TGTGCCATCAGGGCAGGGGTGTATAATTCACCCCTCCACTTT. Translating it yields CAIRAGVYNSPLHF.

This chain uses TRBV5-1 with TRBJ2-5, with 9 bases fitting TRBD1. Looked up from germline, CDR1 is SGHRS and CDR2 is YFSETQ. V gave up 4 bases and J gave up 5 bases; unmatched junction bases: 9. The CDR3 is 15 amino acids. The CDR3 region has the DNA TGCGCCAGCAGCGGCCGGGACAGGGACTTGGAGACCCAGTACTTC. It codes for CASSGRDRDLETQYF.

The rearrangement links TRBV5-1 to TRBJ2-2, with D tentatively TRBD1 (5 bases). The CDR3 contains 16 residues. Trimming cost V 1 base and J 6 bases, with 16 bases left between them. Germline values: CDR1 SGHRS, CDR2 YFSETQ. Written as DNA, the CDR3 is TGCGCCAGCAGCTTGCAAGGGGCGGTGTCGGCCGGGGAGCTGTTTTTT. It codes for CASSLQGAVSAGELFF.

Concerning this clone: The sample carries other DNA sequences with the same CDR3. For the CDR3, the DNA is TGCAGTGCCCCCAGGGTCTCTGAAGCTTTCTTT. Protein sequence: CSAPRVSEAFF. The V gene is TRBV20-1, the J gene TRBJ1-1; D may be TRBD1 (5 bases). V lost 6 bases, J lost 6 bases, and 11 bases lay in between. CDR1 is DFQATT and CDR2 is SNEGSKA in the germline V gene (reference sequence). The CDR3 spans 11 residues.

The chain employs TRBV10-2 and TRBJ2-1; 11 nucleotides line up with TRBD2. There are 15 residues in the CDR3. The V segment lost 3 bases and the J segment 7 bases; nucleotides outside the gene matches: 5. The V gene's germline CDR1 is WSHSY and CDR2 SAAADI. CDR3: CASSDGTSGPNEQFF. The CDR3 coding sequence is TGCGCCAGCAGTGATGGGACTAGCGGCCCTAATGAGCAGTTCTTC.

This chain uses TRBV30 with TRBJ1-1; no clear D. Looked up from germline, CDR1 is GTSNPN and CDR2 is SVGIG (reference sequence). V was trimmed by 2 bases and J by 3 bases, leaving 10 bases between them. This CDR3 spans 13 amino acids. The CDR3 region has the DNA TGTGCCTGGAGTTCCCCAGAGGACACTGAAGCTTTCTTT. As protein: CAWSSPEDTEAFF. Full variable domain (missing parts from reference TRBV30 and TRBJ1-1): SQTIHQWPATLVQPVGSPLSLECTVEGTSNPNLYWYRQAAGRGLQLLFYSVGIGQISSEVPQNLSASRPQDRQFILSSKKLLLSDSGFYLCAWSSPEDTEAFFGQGTRLTVV.